This T cell receptor beta chain was sequenced for a study of Ad26.COV2.S vaccination and SARS-CoV-2 variants. CDR3 length: 16 residues. Germline V gene data show CDR1 as MNHEY and CDR2 as SVGEGT. The V gene end was trimmed by 6 bases and the J gene end by 4 bases; junction bases not matched to a gene: 9. The method was immunoSEQ multiplex PCR; TCRdb's version includes in-frame clones alone and lacks a portion of them. The sample contains over 350,000 clones, 75% to 90% of which appear only once. Stated treatment: 15 to 20 received Ad26.COV2.S at low or high dose, single or two shots; about 5 received placebo; per-sample allocation not given. Following the first vaccine or placebo injection, samples were taken on day 63. Recruitment in Boston yielded a donor of adult age, 18-55 years.

The rearrangement uses TRBV6-2 or TRBV6-3 and TRBJ2-2, with 9 bases fitting TRBD1. The sample here was peripheral blood, taken in a trial of Ad26.COV2.S vaccine versus placebo. The sequence was collected from a person aged 18-60 years who received the Ad26.COV2.S COVID-19 vaccine or a placebo. CDR3 in amino acids: CASSPYGTGLTGELFF. The CDR3 nucleotides are TGTGCCAGCAGCCCATACGGGACAGGGCTCACCGGGGAGCTGTTTTTT.